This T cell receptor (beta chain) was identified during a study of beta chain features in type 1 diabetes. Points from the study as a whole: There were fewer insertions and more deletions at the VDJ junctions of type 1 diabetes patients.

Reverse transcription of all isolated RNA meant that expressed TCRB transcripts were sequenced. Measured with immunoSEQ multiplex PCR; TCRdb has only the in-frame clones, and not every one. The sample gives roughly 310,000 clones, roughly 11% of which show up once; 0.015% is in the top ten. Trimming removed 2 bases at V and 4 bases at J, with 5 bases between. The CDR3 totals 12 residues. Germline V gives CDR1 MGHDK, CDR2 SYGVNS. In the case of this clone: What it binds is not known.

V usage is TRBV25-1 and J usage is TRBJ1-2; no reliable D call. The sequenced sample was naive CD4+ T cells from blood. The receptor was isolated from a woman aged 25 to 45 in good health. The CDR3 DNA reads TGTGCCAGCAGTGAAACGGGCTATGGCTACACCTTC. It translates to CASSETGYGYTF.